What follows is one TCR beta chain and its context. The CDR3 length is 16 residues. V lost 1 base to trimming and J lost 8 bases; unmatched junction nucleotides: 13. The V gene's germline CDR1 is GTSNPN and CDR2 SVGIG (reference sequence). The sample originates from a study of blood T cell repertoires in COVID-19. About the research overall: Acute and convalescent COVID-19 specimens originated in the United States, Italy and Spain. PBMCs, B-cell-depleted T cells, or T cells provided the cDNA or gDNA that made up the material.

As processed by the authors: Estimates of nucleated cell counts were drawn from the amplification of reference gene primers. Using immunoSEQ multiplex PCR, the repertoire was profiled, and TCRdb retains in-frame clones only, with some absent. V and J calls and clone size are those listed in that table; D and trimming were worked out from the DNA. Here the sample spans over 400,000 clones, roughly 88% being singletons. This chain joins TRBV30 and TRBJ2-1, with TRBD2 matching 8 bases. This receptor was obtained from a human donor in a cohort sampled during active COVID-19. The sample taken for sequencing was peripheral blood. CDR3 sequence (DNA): TGTGCCTGGAGTGGGATTAGGCTAGCGGGTGGAGATGAGCAGTTCTTC. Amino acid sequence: CAWSGIRLAGGDEQFF.